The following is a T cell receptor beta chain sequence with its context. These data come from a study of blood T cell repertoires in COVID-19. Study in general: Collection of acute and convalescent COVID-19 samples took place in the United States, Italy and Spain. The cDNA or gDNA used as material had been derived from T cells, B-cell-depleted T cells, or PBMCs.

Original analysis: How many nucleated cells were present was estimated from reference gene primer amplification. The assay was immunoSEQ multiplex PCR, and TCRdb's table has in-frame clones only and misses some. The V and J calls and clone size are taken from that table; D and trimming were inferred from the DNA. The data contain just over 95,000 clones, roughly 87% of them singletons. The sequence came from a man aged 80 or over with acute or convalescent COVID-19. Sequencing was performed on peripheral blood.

CDR3 loop: CASSGPGDSLLYGYTF. In DNA, the CDR3 is TGTGCCAGCAGCGGCCCGGGGGACAGCCTCCTCTATGGCTACACCTTC. This rearrangement joins TRBV9 to TRBJ1-2, with 7 positions matching TRBD1. J lost 4 bases, V lost 3 bases, and 12 bases had no gene match. CDR1 is SGDLS and CDR2 is YYNGEE in the germline V gene. CDR3 length: 16 residues.